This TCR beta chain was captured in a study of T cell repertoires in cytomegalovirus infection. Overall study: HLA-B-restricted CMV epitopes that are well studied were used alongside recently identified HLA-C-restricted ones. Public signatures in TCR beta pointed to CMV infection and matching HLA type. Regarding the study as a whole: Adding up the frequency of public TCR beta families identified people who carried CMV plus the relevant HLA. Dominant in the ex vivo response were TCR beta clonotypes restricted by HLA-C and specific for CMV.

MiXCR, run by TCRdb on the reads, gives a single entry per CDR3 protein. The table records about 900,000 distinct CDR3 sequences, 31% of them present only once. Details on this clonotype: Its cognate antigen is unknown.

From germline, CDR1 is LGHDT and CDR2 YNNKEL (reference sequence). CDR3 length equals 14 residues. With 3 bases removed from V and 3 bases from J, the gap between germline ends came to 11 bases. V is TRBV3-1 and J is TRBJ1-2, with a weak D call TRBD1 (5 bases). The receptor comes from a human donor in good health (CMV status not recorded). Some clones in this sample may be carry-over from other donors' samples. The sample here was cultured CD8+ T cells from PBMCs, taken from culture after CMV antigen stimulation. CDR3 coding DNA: TGTGCCAGCAGCCACACGACAGAGTACTATGGCTACACCTTC. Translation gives CASSHTTEYYGYTF.